This passage covers 9 T cell receptor beta chains from one sample sequenced in a study of somatic reversion in DOCK8 deficiency. Using EuroClonality-NGS primers, TRB was amplified from approximately 94 ng genomic DNA in one-step amplicon PCR. TCRdb analysed the multiplex PCR reads with MiXCR anew, one entry per CDR3 protein. The table has roughly 430 distinct CDR3 sequences, around 21% seen once. The sequencing sample was made of peripheral blood. All receptors come from a human donor with DOCK8 deficiency.

By proportion, this clonotype is medium-sized. This chain joins TRBV11-2 and TRBJ1-2; no firm D call. There are 13 residues in the CDR3. CDR1 is SGHAT and CDR2 is FQNNGV in the germline V gene. Trimming cost V 3 bases and J 0 bases, with 5 bases left between them. Here the CDR3 reads CASSFGSNYGYTF. The CDR3 coding sequence is TGTGCCAGCAGCTTTGGCTCTAACTATGGCTACACCTTC.

Within the sample, this clonotype is medium-sized. The J gene is TRBJ2-1, the V gene TRBV19; no firm D call. The germline CDR1 and CDR2 sequences are LNHDA and SQIVND (reference sequence). This CDR3 has 13 amino acids. The V end lost 2 bases, the J end lost 2 bases, and 4 bases lay between the germline ends. The CDR3 DNA reads as TGTGCCAGTAGTATAAGGACCTACAATGAGCAGTTCTTC. Translated: CASSIRTYNEQFF.

The chain links TRBV5-1 to TRBJ1-3; no firm D call. Trimming stripped 0 bases from V and 4 bases from J, with 8 bases between. The CDR3 runs 14 residues. Germline V CDR1 and CDR2: SGHRS, YFSETQ. The CDR3 sequence: CASSLGGGGNTIYF. CDR3 bases: TGCGCCAGCAGCTTGGGGGGTGGAGGAAACACCATATATTTT.

The chain recombines TRBV15 with TRBJ2-1; 10 bases match TRBD1. CDR3 length: 20 residues. Germline values: CDR1 LNHNV, CDR2 YYDKDF (reference sequence). V trimming: 3 bases; J trimming: 3 bases; junction bases outside the gene matches: 17. The CDR3 nucleotides are TGTGCCACCAGCAGCTGGGACAGGGGAATCGTAAGGACTGGCTACAATGAGCAGTTCTTC. This gives the protein CATSSWDRGIVRTGYNEQFF.

By its share, this clonotype is large. The gene calls are TRBV5-4 and TRBJ2-1; the match to TRBD2 covers 11 bases. This CDR3 comprises 15 residues. The trim removed 4 bases at V and 4 bases at J, leaving 4 bases unmatched. CDR1 is SGHNT and CDR2 is YYREEE in the germline V gene (reference sequence). In DNA, the CDR3 is TGTGCCAGCAGCCTCTGGACTAGCGGGTACAATGAGCAGTTCTTC. Protein sequence: CASSLWTSGYNEQFF.

By share of the sample, this clonotype is medium-sized. The V call is TRBV19, the J call TRBJ1-5; the D gene is possibly TRBD1 (5 bases). The germline V gene encodes CDR1 LNHDA and CDR2 SQIVND (reference sequence). Trimming took off 8 bases at V and 2 bases at J, with 19 bases between the two ends. This CDR3 is 16 amino acids long. In nucleotides, the CDR3 is TGTGCCAGTGGGGGGTCACGGGCGGGAGGCAATCAGCCCCAGCATTTT. Protein: CASGGSRAGGNQPQHF.

By sample fraction, this clonotype is large (0.1 to 1%). V is TRBV11-2 and J is TRBJ2-1, with 10 positions matching TRBD2. Looked up from germline, CDR1 is SGHAT and CDR2 is FQNNGV. Losses at the gene ends were 4 bases for V and 3 bases for J; bases not matched to a gene: 3. The CDR3 contains 15 residues. The CDR3 DNA reads TGTGCCAGCAGCTCAGCGGGAGGGGTCTACAATGAGCAGTTCTTC. Residues: CASSSAGGVYNEQFF.

CDR3 in DNA: TGCGCCAGCAGCGTGAGAAGCGTAGACTATGGCTACACCTTC. Its translation: CASSVRSVDYGYTF. The V and J genes are TRBV5-1 and TRBJ1-2; no definite D call. The germline V gene encodes CDR1 SGHRS and CDR2 YFSETQ. Trimming stripped 4 bases from V and 3 bases from J, with 13 bases between. The length of the CDR3 is 14 residues. Full variable domain (missing parts from reference TRBV5-1 and TRBJ1-2): KAGVTQTPRYLIKTRGQQVTLSCSPISGHRSVSWYQQTPGQGLQFLFEYFSETQRNKGNFPGRFSGRQFSNSRSEMNVSTLELGDSALYLCASSVRSVDYGYTFGSGTRLTVV.

This clonotype has just one count. This may arise from a read error, as a much more abundant clone is one base away. V and J are TRBV12-3 or TRBV12-4 and TRBJ2-2; weak D call: TRBD1 (6 bases). V lost 8 bases and J 3 bases, leaving 25 bases between the germline ends. The CDR3 runs to 18 residues. CDR3 DNA sequence: TGTGCCAGCCGCTCAACCCCAGGGGCCACCATTTACACCGGGGAGCTGTTTTTT. Its protein is CASRSTPGATIYTGELFF.